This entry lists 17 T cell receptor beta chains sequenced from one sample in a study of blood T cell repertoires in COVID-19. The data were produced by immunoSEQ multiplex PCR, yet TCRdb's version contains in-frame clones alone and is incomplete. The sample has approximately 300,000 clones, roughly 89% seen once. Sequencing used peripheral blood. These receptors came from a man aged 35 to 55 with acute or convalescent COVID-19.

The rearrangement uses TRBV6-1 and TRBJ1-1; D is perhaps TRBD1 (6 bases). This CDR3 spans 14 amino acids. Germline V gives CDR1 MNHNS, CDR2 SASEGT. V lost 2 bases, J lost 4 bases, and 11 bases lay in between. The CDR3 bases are TGTGCCAGCAGTGAACGGGCAGGGGTCACTGAAGCTTTCTTT. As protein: CASSERAGVTEAFF.

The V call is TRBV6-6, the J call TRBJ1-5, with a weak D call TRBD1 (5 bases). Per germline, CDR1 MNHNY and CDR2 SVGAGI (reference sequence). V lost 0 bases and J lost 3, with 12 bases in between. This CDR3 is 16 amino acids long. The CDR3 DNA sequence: TGTGCCAGCAGTTACTCTCGGGGGGAGCCCAATCAGCCCCAGCATTTT. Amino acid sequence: CASSYSRGEPNQPQHF.

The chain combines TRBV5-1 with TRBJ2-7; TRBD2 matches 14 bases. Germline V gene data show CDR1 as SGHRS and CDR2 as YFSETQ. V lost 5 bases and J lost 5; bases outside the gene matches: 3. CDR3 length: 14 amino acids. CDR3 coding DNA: TGCGCCAGCAGAGGGACTAGCGGGGGTCACGAGCAGTACTTC. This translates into CASRGTSGGHEQYF.

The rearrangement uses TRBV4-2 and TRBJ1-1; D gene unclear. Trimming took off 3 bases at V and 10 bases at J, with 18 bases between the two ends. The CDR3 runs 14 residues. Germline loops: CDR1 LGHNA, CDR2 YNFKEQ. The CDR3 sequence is CASSQDFRSWGAFF. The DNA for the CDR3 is TGTGCCAGCAGCCAGGACTTCCGCTCTTGGGGAGCTTTCTTT.

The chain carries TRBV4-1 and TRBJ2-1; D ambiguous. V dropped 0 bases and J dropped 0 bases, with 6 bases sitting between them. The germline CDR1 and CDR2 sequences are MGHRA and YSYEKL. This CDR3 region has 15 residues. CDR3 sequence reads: CASSQDPNSYNEQFF. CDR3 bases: TGCGCCAGCAGCCAAGATCCCAACTCCTACAATGAGCAGTTCTTC.

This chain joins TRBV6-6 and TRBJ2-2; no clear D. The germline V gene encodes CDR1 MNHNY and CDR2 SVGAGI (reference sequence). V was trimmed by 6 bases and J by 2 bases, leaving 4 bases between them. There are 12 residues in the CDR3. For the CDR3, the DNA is TGTGCCAGCAGGTTAAACACCGGGGAGCTGTTTTTT. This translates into CASRLNTGELFF.

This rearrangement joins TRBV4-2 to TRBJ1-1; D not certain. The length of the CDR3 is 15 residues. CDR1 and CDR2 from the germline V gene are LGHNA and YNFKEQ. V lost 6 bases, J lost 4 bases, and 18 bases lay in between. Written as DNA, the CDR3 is TGTGCCAGCAGGCCCACGGTGGGAAGCGGCACTGAAGCTTTCTTT. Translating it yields CASRPTVGSGTEAFF.

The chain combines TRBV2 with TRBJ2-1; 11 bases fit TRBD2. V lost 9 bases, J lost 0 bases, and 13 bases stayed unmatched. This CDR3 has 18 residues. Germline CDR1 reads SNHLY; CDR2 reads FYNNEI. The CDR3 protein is CASNSGTSGGFSYNEQFF. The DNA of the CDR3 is TGTGCCAGTAACTCCGGGACTAGCGGAGGATTCTCCTACAATGAGCAGTTCTTC.

The CDR3 spells CASSPKAGGFTDTQYF. In DNA form, the CDR3 reads TGTGCCAGCAGCCCTAAAGCGGGGGGATTCACAGATACGCAGTATTTT. The chain links TRBV7-2 to TRBJ2-3; 9 bases align to TRBD2. The V and J ends lost 5 bases and 2 bases, in that order; junction bases with no gene match: 8. The V gene's germline CDR1 is SGHTA and CDR2 FQGNSA. This CDR3 contains 16 residues.

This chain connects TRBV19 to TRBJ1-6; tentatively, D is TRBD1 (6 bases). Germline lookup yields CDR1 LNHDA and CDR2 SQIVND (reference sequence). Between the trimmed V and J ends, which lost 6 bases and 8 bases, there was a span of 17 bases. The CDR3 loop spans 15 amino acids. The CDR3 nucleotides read TGTGCCAGTAGCTCGGGCAGGGGCTTTCATTCACCCCTCCACTTT. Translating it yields CASSSGRGFHSPLHF.

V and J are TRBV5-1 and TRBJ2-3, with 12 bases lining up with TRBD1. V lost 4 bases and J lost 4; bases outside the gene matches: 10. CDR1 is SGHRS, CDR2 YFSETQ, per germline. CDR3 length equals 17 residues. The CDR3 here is CASSKGQGASVADTQYF. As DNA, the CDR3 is TGCGCCAGCAGCAAGGGACAGGGGGCCTCGGTGGCAGATACGCAGTATTTT.

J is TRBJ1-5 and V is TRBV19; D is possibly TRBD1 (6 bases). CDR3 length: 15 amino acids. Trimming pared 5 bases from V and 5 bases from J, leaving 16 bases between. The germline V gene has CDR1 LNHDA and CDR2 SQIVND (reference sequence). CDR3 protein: CASSPQQGSDQPQHF. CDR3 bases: TGTGCCAGTAGTCCACAACAGGGATCGGATCAGCCCCAGCATTTT.

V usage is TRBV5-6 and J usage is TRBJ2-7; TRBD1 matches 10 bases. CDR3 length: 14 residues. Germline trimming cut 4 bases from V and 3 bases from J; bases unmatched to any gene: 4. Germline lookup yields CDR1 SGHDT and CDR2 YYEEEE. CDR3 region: CASSPGTGDYEQYF. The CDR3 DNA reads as TGTGCCAGCAGCCCCGGGACAGGGGACTACGAGCAGTACTTC.

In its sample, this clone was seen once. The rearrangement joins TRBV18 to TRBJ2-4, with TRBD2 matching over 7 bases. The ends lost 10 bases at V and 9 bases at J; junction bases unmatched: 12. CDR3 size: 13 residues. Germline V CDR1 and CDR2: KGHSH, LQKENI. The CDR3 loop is CATTSGTGGIQYF. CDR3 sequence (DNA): TGTGCCACCACCTCGGGTACGGGGGGCATTCAGTACTTC. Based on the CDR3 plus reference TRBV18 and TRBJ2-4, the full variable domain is NAGVMQNPRHLVRRRGQEARLRCSPMKGHSHVYWYRQLPEEGLKFMVYLQKENIIDESGMPKERFSAEFPKEGPSILRIQQVVRGDSAAYFCATTSGTGGIQYFGAGTRLSVL.

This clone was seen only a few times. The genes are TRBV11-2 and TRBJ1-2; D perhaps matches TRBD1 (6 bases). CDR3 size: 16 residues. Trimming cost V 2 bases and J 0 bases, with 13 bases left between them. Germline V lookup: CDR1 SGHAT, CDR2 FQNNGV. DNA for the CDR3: TGTGCCAGCAGCTTATCGGGGGGCGCGGCTAACTATGGCTACACCTTC. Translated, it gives CASSLSGGAANYGYTF. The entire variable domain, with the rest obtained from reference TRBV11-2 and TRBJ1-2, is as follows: EAGVAQSPRYKIIEKRQSVAFWCNPISGHATLYWYQQILGQGPKLLIQFQNNGVVDDSQLPKDRFSAERLKGVDSTLKIQPAKLEDSAVYLCASSLSGGAANYGYTFGSGTRLTVV.

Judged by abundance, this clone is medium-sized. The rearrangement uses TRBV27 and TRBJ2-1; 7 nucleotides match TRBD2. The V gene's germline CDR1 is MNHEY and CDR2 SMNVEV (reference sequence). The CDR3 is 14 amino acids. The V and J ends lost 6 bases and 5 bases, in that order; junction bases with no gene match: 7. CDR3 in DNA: TGTGCCAGCAGCTGGGGGGGGGTGGACAATGAGCAGTTCTTC. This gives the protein CASSWGGVDNEQFF.

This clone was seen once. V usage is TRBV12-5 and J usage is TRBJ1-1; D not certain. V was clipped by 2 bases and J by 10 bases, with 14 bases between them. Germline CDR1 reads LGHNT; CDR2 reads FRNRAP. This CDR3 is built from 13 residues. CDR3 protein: CASGLLPLTGAFF. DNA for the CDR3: TGTGCTAGTGGTTTGCTGCCTCTTACGGGAGCTTTCTTT.